This T cell receptor (beta chain) was profiled in a study of T-cell memory formation after mild COVID-19. TCRdb ran MiXCR on the 5' RACE reads and lists one entry per CDR3 protein. The sample carries about 270,000 distinct CDR3 sequences, about a sixth recorded once. This CDR3 has 14 residues. V lost 0 bases and J lost 0, with 7 bases in between. Germline lookup yields CDR1 SGHRS and CDR2 YFSETQ. This clonotype has just a few counts. The specimen was PBMCs or a T cell subset sorted from them (not recorded which). J is TRBJ2-7 and V is TRBV5-1; D unresolved. This clonotype was sampled from a man aged 18 to 35 who had mild COVID-19 (a few samples of this study predate the infection). Cell type and time point are not known. The CDR3 is CASSLVGHSYEQYF. The CDR3 coding sequence is TGCGCCAGCAGCTTGGTTGGGCACTCCTACGAGCAGTACTTC.